The clone carrying this T cell receptor (beta chain) was counted a few times. Its antigen is still unknown. V dropped 7 bases and J dropped 5 bases, with 14 bases sitting between them. This CDR3 comprises 13 residues. Germline-derived CDR1 and CDR2 are SNHLY and FYNNEI. The sample comes from a study of cytomegalovirus exposure and HLA in healthy donors. Overall study: Among around 400 genotyped donors, 80% to 90% fell in the Caucasian-associated ancestry cluster. Study-level points and caveats: As immune exposure information, only CMV serostatus was available. TCR beta chain V- and J-gene trimming was linked, in a later analysis, to a missense variant in DCLRE1C.

PCR primers comprised 60 Vbeta and 13 Jbeta primers. The repertoire was sequenced with immunoSEQ multiplex PCR; TCRdb's copy has only in-frame clones and lacks some. The profile covers 150,000 to 200,000 clones, with 60% to 85% appearing a single time and roughly 7.4% taken by the ten largest. The rearrangement joins TRBV2 to TRBJ2-5, with D possibly TRBD2 on 5 matching bases. The sequence was collected from a male donor in good health and CMV-seropositive. The sample was PBMCs. CDR3 coding DNA: TGTGCCAGCATGGGAGAGATTGGGGAGACCCAGTACTTC. Its translation is CASMGEIGETQYF.